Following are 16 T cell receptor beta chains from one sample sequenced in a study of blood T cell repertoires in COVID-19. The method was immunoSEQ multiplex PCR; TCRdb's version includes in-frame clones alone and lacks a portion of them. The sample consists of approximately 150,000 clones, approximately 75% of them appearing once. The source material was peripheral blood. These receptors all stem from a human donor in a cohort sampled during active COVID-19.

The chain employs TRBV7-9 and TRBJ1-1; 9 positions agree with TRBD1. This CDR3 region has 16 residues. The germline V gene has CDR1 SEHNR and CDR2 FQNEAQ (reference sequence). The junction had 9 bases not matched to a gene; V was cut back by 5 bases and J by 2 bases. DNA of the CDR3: TGTGCCAGCAGCAAAACAGGGGGCAACGAAAACACTGAAGCTTTCTTT. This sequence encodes CASSKTGGNENTEAFF.

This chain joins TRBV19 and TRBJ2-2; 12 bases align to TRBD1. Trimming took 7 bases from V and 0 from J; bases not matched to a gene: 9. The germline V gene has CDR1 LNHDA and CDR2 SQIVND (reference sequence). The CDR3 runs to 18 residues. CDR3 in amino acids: CASTSLRDRGPNTGELFF. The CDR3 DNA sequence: TGTGCCAGTACCAGCCTCCGGGACAGGGGGCCGAACACCGGGGAGCTGTTTTTT.

DNA of the CDR3: TGTGCCATCACCCAGCTGGCGGGGGGCGCCTACGAGCAGTACTTC. Translation gives CAITQLAGGAYEQYF. V usage is TRBV10-3 and J usage is TRBJ2-7; TRBD2 aligns across 8 bases. Germline CDR1 ENHRY, CDR2 SYGVKD. The V segment lost 7 bases and the J segment 2 bases; nucleotides outside the gene matches: 10. The CDR3 totals 15 residues.

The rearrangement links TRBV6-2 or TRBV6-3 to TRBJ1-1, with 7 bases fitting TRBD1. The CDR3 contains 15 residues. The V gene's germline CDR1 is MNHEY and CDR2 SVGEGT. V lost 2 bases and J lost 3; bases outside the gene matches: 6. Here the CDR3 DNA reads TGTGCCAGCAGTTACCCTACCGACAGGGACACTGAAGCTTTCTTT. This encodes CASSYPTDRDTEAFF.

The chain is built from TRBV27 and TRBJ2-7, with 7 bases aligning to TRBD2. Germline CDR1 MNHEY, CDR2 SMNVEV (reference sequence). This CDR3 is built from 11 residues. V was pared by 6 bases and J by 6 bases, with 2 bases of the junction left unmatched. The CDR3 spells CASRGGIEQYF. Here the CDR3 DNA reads TGTGCCAGCAGGGGAGGGATCGAGCAGTACTTC.

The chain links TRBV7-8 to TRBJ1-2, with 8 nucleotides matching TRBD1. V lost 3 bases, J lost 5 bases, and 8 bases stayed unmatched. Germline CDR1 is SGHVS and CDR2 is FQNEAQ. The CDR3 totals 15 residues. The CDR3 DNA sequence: TGTGCCAGCAGCTTGGCTCAGGGGGCGCGTTATGGCTACACCTTC. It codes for CASSLAQGARYGYTF.

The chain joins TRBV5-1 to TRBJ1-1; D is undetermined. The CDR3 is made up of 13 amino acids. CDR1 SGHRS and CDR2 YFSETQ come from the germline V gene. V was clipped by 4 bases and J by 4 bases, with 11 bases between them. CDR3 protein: CASSRPGRTEAFF. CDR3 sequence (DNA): TGCGCCAGCAGCAGACCTGGGCGCACTGAAGCTTTCTTT.

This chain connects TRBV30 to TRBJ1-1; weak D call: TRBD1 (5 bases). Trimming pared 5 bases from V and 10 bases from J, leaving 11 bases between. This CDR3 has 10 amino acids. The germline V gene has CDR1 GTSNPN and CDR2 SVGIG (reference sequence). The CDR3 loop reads CAWGGLGAFF. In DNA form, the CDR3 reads TGTGCCTGGGGGGGACTAGGAGCTTTCTTT.

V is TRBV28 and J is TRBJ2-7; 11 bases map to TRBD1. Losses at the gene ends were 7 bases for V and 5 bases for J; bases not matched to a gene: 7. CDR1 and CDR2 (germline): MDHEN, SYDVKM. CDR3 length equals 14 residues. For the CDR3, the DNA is TGTGCCAGCAACCCCGGGACAGGGGGTAACGAGCAGTACTTC. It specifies CASNPGTGGNEQYF. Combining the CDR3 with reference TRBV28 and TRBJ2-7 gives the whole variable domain DVKVTQSSRYLVKRTGEKVFLECVQDMDHENMFWYRQDPGLGLRLIYFSYDVKMKEKGDIPEGYSVSREKKERFSLILESASTNQTSMYLCASNPGTGGNEQYFGPGTRLTVT.

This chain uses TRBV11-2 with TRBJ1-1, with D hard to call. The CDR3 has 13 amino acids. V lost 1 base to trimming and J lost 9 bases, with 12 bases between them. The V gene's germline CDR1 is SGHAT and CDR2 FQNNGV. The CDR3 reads CASSLVSQNQAFF. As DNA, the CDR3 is TGTGCCAGCAGCTTAGTAAGCCAAAATCAAGCTTTCTTT.

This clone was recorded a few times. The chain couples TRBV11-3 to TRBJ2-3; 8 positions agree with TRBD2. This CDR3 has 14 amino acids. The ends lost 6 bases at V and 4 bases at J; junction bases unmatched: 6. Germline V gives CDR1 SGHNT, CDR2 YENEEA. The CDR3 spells CASSSGGGPDTQYF. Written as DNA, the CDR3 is TGTGCCAGCAGTTCTGGCGGGGGGCCAGATACGCAGTATTTT.

The CDR3 region is CASSLATGVEQFF. CDR3 DNA sequence: TGTGCCAGCAGCTTGGCGACAGGGGTGGAGCAGTTCTTC. This chain uses TRBV7-2 with TRBJ2-1, with TRBD1 identical over 8 bases. J gave up 10 bases and V 3 bases, and 5 bases lay outside the gene matches. Germline CDR1 SGHTA, CDR2 FQGNSA. The CDR3 covers 13 residues.

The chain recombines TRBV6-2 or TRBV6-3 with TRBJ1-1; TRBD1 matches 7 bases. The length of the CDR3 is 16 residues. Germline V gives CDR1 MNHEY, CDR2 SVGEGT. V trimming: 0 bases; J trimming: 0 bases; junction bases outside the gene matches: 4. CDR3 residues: CASSYSGGQLNTEAFF. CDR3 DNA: TGTGCCAGCAGTTACTCAGGGGGACAGTTGAACACTGAAGCTTTCTTT.

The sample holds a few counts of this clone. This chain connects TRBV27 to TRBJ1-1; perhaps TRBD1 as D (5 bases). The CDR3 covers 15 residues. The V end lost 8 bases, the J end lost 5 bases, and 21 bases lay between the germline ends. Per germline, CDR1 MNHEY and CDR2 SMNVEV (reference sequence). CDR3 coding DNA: TGTGCCAGCTCCTTAGCGGGGGACCGGCGAACTGAAGCTTTCTTT. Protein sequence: CASSLAGDRRTEAFF.

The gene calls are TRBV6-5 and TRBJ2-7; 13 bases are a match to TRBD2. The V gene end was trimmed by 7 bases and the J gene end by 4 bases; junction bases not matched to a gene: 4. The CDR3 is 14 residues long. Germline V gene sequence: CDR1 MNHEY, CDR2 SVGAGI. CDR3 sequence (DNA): TGTGCCAGCAAGACTAGCGGGAGGTGGTACGAGCAGTACTTC. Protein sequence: CASKTSGRWYEQYF.

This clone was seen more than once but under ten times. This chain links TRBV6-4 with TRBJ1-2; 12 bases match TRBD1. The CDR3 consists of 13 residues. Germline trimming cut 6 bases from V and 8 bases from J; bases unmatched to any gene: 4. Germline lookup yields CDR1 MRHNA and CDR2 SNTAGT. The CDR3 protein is CASRGQGAYGYTF. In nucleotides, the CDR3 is TGTGCCAGCAGGGGACAGGGGGCTTACGGCTACACCTTC.